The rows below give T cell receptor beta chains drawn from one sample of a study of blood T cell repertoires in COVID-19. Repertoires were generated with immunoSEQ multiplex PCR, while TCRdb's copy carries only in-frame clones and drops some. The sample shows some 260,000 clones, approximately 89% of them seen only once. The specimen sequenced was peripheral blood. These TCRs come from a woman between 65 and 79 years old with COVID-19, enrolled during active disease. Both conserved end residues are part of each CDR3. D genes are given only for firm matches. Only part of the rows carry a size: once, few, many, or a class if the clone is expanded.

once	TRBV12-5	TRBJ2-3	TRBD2	CASGLGVAGAADTQYF	TGTGCTAGTGGTTTGGGTGTAGCGGGAGCGGCAGATACGCAGTATTTT
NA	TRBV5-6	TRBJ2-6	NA	CASSLISRGANVLTF	TGTGCCAGCAGCTTGATATCGCGGGGGGCCAACGTCCTGACTTTC
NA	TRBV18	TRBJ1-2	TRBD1	CASSYTGEWTNYGYTF	TGTGCCAGCTCATACACAGGGGAGTGGACTAACTATGGCTACACCTTC
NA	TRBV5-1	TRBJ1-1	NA	CASSLEGQGAFF	TGCGCCAGCAGCTTGGAGGGACAAGGGGCTTTCTTT
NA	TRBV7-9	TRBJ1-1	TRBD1	CASSPGQGEGTEAFF	TGTGCCAGCAGCCCAGGACAGGGGGAAGGAACTGAAGCTTTCTTT
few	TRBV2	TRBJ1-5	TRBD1	CASRLGTALNQPQHF	TGTGCCAGCCGTCTTGGGACAGCACTCAATCAGCCCCAGCATTTT
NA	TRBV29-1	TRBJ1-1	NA	CSARFTVDTEAFF	TGCAGCGCGAGATTTACGGTGGACACTGAAGCTTTCTTT
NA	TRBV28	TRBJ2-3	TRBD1	CASSKAQGLDTQYF	TGTGCCAGCAGTAAGGCACAGGGGCTAGATACGCAGTATTTT
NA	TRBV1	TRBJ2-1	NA	CTSSQDEVSNEQFF	TGCACCAGCAGCCAAGATGAGGTATCCAATGAGCAGTTCTTC
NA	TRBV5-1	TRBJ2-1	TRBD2	CASSSGLAGGPGNEQFF	TGCGCCAGCAGCTCGGGACTAGCGGGAGGCCCGGGGAATGAGCAGTTCTTC
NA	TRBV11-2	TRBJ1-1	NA	CASNGQMNTEAFF	TGTGCCAGCAACGGACAGATGAACACTGAAGCTTTCTTT
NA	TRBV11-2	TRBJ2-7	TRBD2	CASSLVSGTSYEQYF	TGTGCCAGCAGCTTAGTGAGCGGGACCTCCTACGAGCAGTACTTC
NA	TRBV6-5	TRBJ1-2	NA	CASIRQFGYTF	TGTGCCAGCATCAGACAGTTCGGCTACACCTTC
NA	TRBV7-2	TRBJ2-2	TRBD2	CASSLAGLAGGTNTGELFF	TGTGCCAGCAGCTTAGCAGGACTAGCGGGAGGGACGAACACCGGGGAGCTGTTTTTT
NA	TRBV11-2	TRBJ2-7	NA	CASSLVTAGQSYEQYF	TGTGCCAGCAGCTTAGTCACCGCGGGACAGTCCTACGAGCAGTACTTC
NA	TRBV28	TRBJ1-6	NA	CASMDRDTSSYNSPLHF	TGTGCCAGCATGGACCGGGACACAAGCTCCTATAATTCACCCCTCCACTTT
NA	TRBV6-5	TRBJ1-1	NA	CASSYARGVNTEAFF	TGTGCCAGCAGTTACGCCCGGGGGGTGAACACTGAAGCTTTCTTT
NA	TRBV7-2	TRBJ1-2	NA	CASSLDRFYYGYTF	TGTGCCAGCAGCCTGGACAGATTTTACTATGGCTACACCTTC
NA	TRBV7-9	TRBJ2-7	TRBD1	CASTQGQGSYEQYF	TGTGCCAGCACTCAGGGACAGGGCTCGTACGAGCAGTACTTC
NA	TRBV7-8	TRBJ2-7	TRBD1	CASSQGAGYEQYF	TGTGCCAGCAGCCAGGGGGCGGGCTACGAGCAGTACTTC
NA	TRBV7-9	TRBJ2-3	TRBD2	CASSLRAGANPDTQYF	TGTGCCAGCAGCTTAAGGGCGGGAGCCAACCCGGATACGCAGTATTTT
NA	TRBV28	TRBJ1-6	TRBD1	CASSLPTGGDSPLHF	TGTGCCAGCAGTTTACCGACAGGGGGCGATTCACCCCTCCACTTT
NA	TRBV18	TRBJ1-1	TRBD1	CASSQNWGQGDTEAFF	TGTGCCAGCTCACAAAACTGGGGACAGGGGGACACTGAAGCTTTCTTT
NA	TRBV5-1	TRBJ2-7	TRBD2	CASSAGLAGGYEQYF	TGCGCCAGCAGCGCCGGACTAGCGGGCGGGTACGAGCAGTACTTC
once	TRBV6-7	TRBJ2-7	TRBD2	CASSCDGTSGQRGSYEQYF	TGTGCCAGCAGTTGCGACGGGACTAGCGGGCAACGCGGGTCCTACGAGCAGTACTTC
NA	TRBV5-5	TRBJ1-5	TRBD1	CASSSTSGQGVQPQHF	TGTGCCAGCAGCTCGACGTCCGGACAGGGGGTTCAGCCCCAGCATTTT
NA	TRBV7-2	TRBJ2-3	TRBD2	CASSPPSAGGSTDTQYF	TGTGCCAGCAGCCCCCCCTCCGCGGGGGGAAGCACAGATACGCAGTATTTT
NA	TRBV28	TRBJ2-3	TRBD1	CASSIPGQGRTDTQYF	TGTGCCAGCAGTATCCCGGGACAGGGTAGGACAGATACGCAGTATTTT
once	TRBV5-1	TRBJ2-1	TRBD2	CASSLNTGTSGGEQFF	TGCGCCAGCAGCTTGAACACCGGGACTAGCGGGGGTGAGCAGTTCTTC
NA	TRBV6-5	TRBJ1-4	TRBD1	CASHRDRAEKLFF	TGTGCCTCTCACCGGGACAGGGCGGAAAAACTGTTTTTT
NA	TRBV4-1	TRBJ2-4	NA	CASSQETRGRAKNIQYF	TGCGCCAGCAGCCAGGAGACTAGGGGAAGGGCCAAAAACATTCAGTACTTC
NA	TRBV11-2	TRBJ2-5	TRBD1	CASSLRQGRLVKETQYF	TGTGCCAGCAGCTTACGACAGGGGAGATTAGTAAAAGAGACCCAGTACTTC
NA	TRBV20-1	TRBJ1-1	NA	CSAFRVTEAFF	TGCAGTGCATTCAGGGTAACTGAAGCTTTCTTT
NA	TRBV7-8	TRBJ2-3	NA	CASSLVGASTDTQYF	TGTGCCAGCAGCTTGGTGGGAGCTAGCACAGATACGCAGTATTTT
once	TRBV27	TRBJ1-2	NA	CASGGAGGPSTF	TGTGCCAGCGGTGGGGCAGGCGGACCCAGCACCTTC
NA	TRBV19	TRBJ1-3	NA	CASTRPGQFGTIYF	TGTGCCAGTACTCGCCCCGGACAGTTTGGAACCATATATTTT
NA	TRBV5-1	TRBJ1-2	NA	CASSSRTDTYGYTF	TGCGCCAGCAGCTCTCGGACGGACACCTATGGCTACACCTTT
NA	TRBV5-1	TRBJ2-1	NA	CASSPGPWGGDEQFF	TGCGCCAGCAGCCCAGGGCCATGGGGAGGTGATGAGCAGTTCTTC
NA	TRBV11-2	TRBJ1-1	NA	CASSLDLRKNTEAFF	TGTGCCAGCAGCTTAGATCTTCGTAAGAACACTGAAGCTTTCTTT
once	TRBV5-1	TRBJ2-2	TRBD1	CASRKSQGDTGELFF	TGCGCCAGCAGAAAAAGTCAGGGGGACACCGGGGAGCTGTTTTTT
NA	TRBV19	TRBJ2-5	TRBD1	CASSSRDRGSSRTQYF	TGTGCCAGTAGTTCTCGGGACAGGGGGTCGTCGCGGACCCAGTACTTC
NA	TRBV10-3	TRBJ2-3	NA	CAISVAGSDTQYF	TGTGCCATCAGTGTGGCAGGGTCAGATACGCAGTATTTT
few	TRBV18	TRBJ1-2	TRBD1	CASSLGQGNTYGYTF	TGTGCCAGCTCGCTTGGACAGGGGAATACCTATGGCTACACCTTC
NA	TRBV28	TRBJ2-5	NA	CASSFTGIGQETQYF	TGTGCCAGCAGTTTTACAGGTATCGGACAAGAGACCCAGTACTTC
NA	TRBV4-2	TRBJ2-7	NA	CASSQVGPSYEQYF	TGTGCCAGCAGCCAAGTCGGTCCCTCCTACGAGCAGTACTTC
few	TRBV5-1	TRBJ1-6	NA	CASSPGTGGSPLHF	TGCGCCAGCAGTCCCGGGACCGGGGGTTCACCCCTCCACTTT
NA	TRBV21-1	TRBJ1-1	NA	CASSPPKRQGRTEAFF	TGTGCCAGCAGCCCCCCAAAACGACAGGGGAGGACTGAAGCTTTCTTT
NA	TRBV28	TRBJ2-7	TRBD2	CPAGGYEQYF	TGTCCCGCGGGAGGGTACGAGCAGTACTTC
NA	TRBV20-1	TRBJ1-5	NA	CSARVDISEHF	TGCAGTGCTAGAGTGGACATCTCGGAGCATTTT
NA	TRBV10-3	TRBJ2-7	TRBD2	CAIREGGTSGSSYEQYF	TGTGCCATCAGGGAGGGGGGGACTAGCGGGAGCTCCTACGAGCAGTACTTC
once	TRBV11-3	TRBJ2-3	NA	CASSLDLRAGRTDTQYF	TGTGCCAGCAGCTTAGATCTTCGAGCGGGCCGCACAGATACGCAGTATTTT
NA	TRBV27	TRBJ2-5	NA	CASKAGPYQETQYF	TGTGCCAGCAAGGCAGGGCCCTATCAAGAGACCCAGTACTTC
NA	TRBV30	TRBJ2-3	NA	CAWSLASEGSDTQYF	TGTGCCTGGAGTTTGGCTAGCGAGGGCTCAGATACGCAGTATTTT
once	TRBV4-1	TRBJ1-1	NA	CASSLVRRNTEAFF	TGCGCCAGCAGCCTGGTGCGGAGGAACACTGAAGCTTTCTTT
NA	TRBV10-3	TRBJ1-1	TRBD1	CAIRDRQGSNTEAFF	TGTGCCATCAGGGACCGACAGGGATCGAACACTGAAGCTTTCTTT
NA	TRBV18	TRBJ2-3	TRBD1	CASSPRDSGIDTQYF	TGTGCCAGCTCACCAAGGGACAGCGGCATTGATACGCAGTATTTT
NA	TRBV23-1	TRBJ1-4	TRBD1	CASIGDRFWPLVNEKLFF	TGCGCCAGCATCGGGGACAGGTTTTGGCCGTTGGTGAATGAAAAACTGTTTTTT
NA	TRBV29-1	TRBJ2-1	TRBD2	CSVERGTRPLRVSYNEQFF	TGCAGCGTTGAAAGGGGGACTAGGCCTTTGCGGGTTTCCTACAATGAGCAGTTCTTC
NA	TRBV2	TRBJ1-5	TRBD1	CATRDRANQPQHF	TGTGCCACCCGGGACAGGGCTAATCAGCCCCAGCATTTT
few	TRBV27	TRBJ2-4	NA	CASRPTAGDLAKNIQYF	TGTGCCAGCAGACCCACGGCAGGGGATTTAGCCAAAAACATTCAGTACTTC